The 6 T cell receptor beta chains in this list originate from one sample, sequenced in a study of identical twins. TCRdb independently ran MiXCR on the 5' RACE reads; one entry per CDR3 protein. The table shows hundreds of thousands of distinct CDR3 sequences, with approximately 7% occurring only once. A further study also used this sample, focusing on yellow fever vaccine responses in identical twins.

Sequences were obtained from memory (CD45RO+) T cells sorted from blood. The receptors come from a young woman in good health.

The genes are TRBV20-1 and TRBJ2-3; D assignment may be TRBD1 or TRBD2 (5 bases each). In germline, CDR1 is DFQATT, CDR2 SNEGSKA (reference sequence). Trimming stripped 2 bases from V and 2 bases from J, with 17 bases between. There are 16 residues in the CDR3. The CDR3 loop reads CSARSPGDLITDTQYF. CDR3 bases: TGCAGTGCTAGAAGTCCCGGGGACCTAATCACAGATACGCAGTATTTT.

This chain uses TRBV29-1 with TRBJ2-1, with 8 bases lining up with TRBD1. CDR1 is SQVTM and CDR2 is ANQGSEA in the germline V gene. The V and J ends lost 7 bases and 3 bases, in that order; junction bases with no gene match: 11. The CDR3 is 15 residues long. In DNA, the CDR3 is TGCAGCGCCAGGCCCACCGGGACAGGCTACAATGAGCAGTTCTTC. It yields the protein CSARPTGTGYNEQFF.

The chain has TRBV7-3 and TRBJ2-1, with a tentative D call TRBD2 (6 bases). The CDR3 sequence is 14 residues long. The germline gives CDR1 SGHTA, CDR2 FQGTGA. Deletions cut 2 bases from V and 8 bases from J, with 13 bases between. The CDR3 here is CASSLEGGNYEQFF. In DNA form, the CDR3 reads TGTGCCAGCAGCTTAGAGGGCGGGAACTATGAGCAGTTCTTC.

This clonotype was found a few times. The gene calls are TRBV9 and TRBJ2-3; D remains ambiguous. Between the trimmed V and J ends, which lost 3 bases and 5 bases, there was a span of 16 bases. CDR1 and CDR2 (germline): SGDLS, YYNGEE. The CDR3 runs to 15 residues. The CDR3 region has the DNA TGTGCCAGCAGCGCCCACCCTGGTTCGGGAGATACGCAGTATTTT. The encoded protein is CASSAHPGSGDTQYF.

The table lists this clonotype with many counts. The chain combines TRBV5-1 with TRBJ1-2; D remains ambiguous. CDR3 length equals 12 residues. Trimming took 5 bases from V and 9 from J, leaving 14 bases between them. Germline V gives CDR1 SGHRS, CDR2 YFSETQ. CDR3 region: CASSFEGPSYTF. The CDR3 coding sequence is TGCGCCAGCAGTTTCGAAGGTCCTAGCTACACCTTC.

This clonotype was seen repeatedly, ten times or more. The chain uses TRBV20-1 and TRBJ1-5; 8 positions agree with TRBD1. The CDR3 sequence is 14 residues long. Germline loops: CDR1 DFQATT, CDR2 SNEGSKA (reference sequence). J lost 4 bases, V lost 4 bases, and 6 bases had no gene match. CDR3 in amino acids: CSATGQGGNQPQHF. Here the CDR3 DNA reads TGCAGTGCTACCGGACAGGGAGGGAATCAGCCCCAGCATTTT.